Listed here are 13 T cell receptor beta chains from one sample, sequenced in a study of T cell responses to AZD1222 COVID-19 vaccine. TCRdb's copy holds only in-frame clones and misses some; the assay was immunoSEQ multiplex PCR. The sample has under 150,000 clones; roughly 91% are singletons. Specimen: peripheral blood, collected on day 0 of AZD1222 vaccination. The receptors come from an adult in good health.

This chain joins TRBV19 and TRBJ2-7, with a weak D call TRBD1 (6 bases). Per germline, CDR1 LNHDA and CDR2 SQIVND (reference sequence). Trimming cost V 3 bases and J 3 bases, with 12 bases left between them. CDR3 length equals 14 residues. For the CDR3, the DNA is TGTGCCAGTAGTATTCTTGGGGGCGTCTACGAGCAGTACTTC. Encoded protein: CASSILGGVYEQYF.

The V gene is TRBV5-1, the J gene TRBJ1-2; D is perhaps TRBD1 (5 bases). CDR3 length: 14 amino acids. The ends were cut back, 0 bases at V and 0 bases at J, with 6 bases in the middle. Germline CDR1 reads SGHRS; CDR2 reads YFSETQ. The CDR3 DNA reads as TGCGCCAGCAGCTTGGTGACAGCTAACTATGGCTACACCTTC. This gives the protein CASSLVTANYGYTF. Drawing the rest from reference TRBV5-1 and TRBJ1-2, the complete variable domain is KAGVTQTPRYLIKTRGQQVTLSCSPISGHRSVSWYQQTPGQGLQFLFEYFSETQRNKGNFPGRFSGRQFSNSRSEMNVSTLELGDSALYLCASSLVTANYGYTFGSGTRLTVV.

The J gene is TRBJ1-5, the V gene TRBV19, with D possibly matching TRBD1 (6 bases). CDR1 is LNHDA and CDR2 is SQIVND in the germline V gene (reference sequence). CDR3 size: 13 residues. V lost 4 bases and J lost 2, with 6 bases in between. CDR3 region: CASSKGGNQPQHF. The CDR3 DNA sequence: TGTGCCAGTAGTAAGGGGGGCAATCAGCCCCAGCATTTT.

This chain links TRBV12-3 or TRBV12-4 with TRBJ1-2; possible D gene TRBD1, 6 bases. The CDR3 spans 12 residues. Trimming pared 3 bases from V and 8 bases from J, leaving 10 bases between. This chain's CDR3 is CASSLHRVGYTF. CDR3 sequence (DNA): TGTGCCAGCAGTTTGCACAGGGTGGGCTACACCTTC.

The V gene is TRBV10-1, the J gene TRBJ2-2, with 10 bases identical to TRBD1. V lost 2 bases and J lost 6; bases outside the gene matches: 3. The CDR3 has 15 amino acids. Germline loops: CDR1 WNHNN, CDR2 SYGVQD (reference sequence). This CDR3 is CASSEPGTGAGELFF. The CDR3 DNA sequence: TGCGCCAGCAGTGAGCCCGGGACAGGGGCCGGGGAGCTGTTTTTT.

This clone has a single count. V gene TRBV19 combines with J gene TRBJ2-7; 10 bases fit TRBD1. The V gene end was trimmed by 4 bases and the J gene end by 6 bases; junction bases not matched to a gene: 9. Germline values: CDR1 LNHDA, CDR2 SQIVND (reference sequence). There are 15 residues in the CDR3. CDR3 nucleotides: TGTGCCAGTAGTACTCCCGGGACAGGGGCTGGCGAGCAGTACTTC. Protein: CASSTPGTGAGEQYF.

This sequence joins TRBV7-9 and TRBJ2-7; 7 positions match TRBD1. The V segment lost 3 bases and the J segment 2 bases; nucleotides outside the gene matches: 10. Germline CDR1 reads SEHNR; CDR2 reads FQNEAQ (reference sequence). The CDR3 sequence is 16 residues long. CDR3 in DNA: TGTGCCAGCAGCTTTCCCGCGACAGGGAACACCTACGAGCAGTACTTC. It codes for CASSFPATGNTYEQYF. Complete variable domain (other parts from reference TRBV7-9 and TRBJ2-7): DTGVSQNPRHKITKRGQNVTFRCDPISEHNRLYWYRQTLGQGPEFLTYFQNEAQLEKSRLLSDRFSAERPKGSFSTLEIQRTEQGDSAMYLCASSFPATGNTYEQYFGPGTRLTVT.

The chain carries TRBV21-1 and TRBJ2-3; the table gives TRBD1 as D, unverified against the DNA. TRBV21-1 is shown as a pseudogene. The CDR3 contains 17 residues. CDR3 coding DNA: TGTGCCAGCAGCCCTCCTCCGGGACAGGCCAGCCCAGATACGCAGTATTTT. It is translated as CASSPPPGQASPDTQYF.

The chain combines TRBV3-1 (or the pseudogene TRBV3-2) with TRBJ2-2; D possibly corresponds to TRBD1 (6 bases). This CDR3 spans 19 amino acids. The germline gives CDR1 LGHDT, CDR2 YNNKEL (reference sequence). Trimming removed 0 bases at V and 5 bases at J, with 22 bases between. The CDR3 region is CASSQDDISQGLGTGELFF. In DNA, the CDR3 is TGTGCCAGCAGCCAAGATGACATATCCCAGGGGCTGGGAACCGGGGAGCTGTTTTTT.

The rearrangement links TRBV9 to TRBJ2-5, with 8 positions matching TRBD2. The V segment lost 4 bases and the J segment 5 bases; nucleotides outside the gene matches: 4. The germline gives CDR1 SGDLS, CDR2 YYNGEE. CDR3 length equals 13 residues. The CDR3 coding sequence is TGTGCCAGCAGCCTCACGGGAGGGGAGACCCAGTACTTC. Translated: CASSLTGGETQYF. The full variable domain, rest sourced from reference TRBV9 and TRBJ2-5, is DSGVTQTPKHLITATGQRVTLRCSPRSGDLSVYWYQQSLDQGLQFLIQYYNGEERAKGNILERFSAQQFPDLHSELNLSSLELGDSALYFCASSLTGGETQYFGPGTRLLVL.

This chain joins TRBV4-2 and TRBJ1-2; D remains ambiguous. CDR1 and CDR2 (germline): LGHNA, YNFKEQ. CDR3 length equals 14 residues. V lost 1 base and J lost 7, with 13 bases in between. In nucleotides, the CDR3 is TGTGCCAGCAGCCAAGTCGGTAAGGTAACTGGCTACACCTTC. It yields the protein CASSQVGKVTGYTF.

The rearrangement links TRBV5-1 to TRBJ2-7; D may be TRBD2 (6 bases). Germline CDR1 SGHRS, CDR2 YFSETQ. The CDR3 runs 14 residues. V was cut by 0 bases and J by 3 bases, with 10 bases left in between. The CDR3 sequence is CASSLAGGHYEQYF. Here the CDR3 DNA reads TGCGCCAGCAGCTTGGCTGGAGGGCACTACGAGCAGTACTTC.

The chain carries TRBV9 and TRBJ1-2; a possible D gene is TRBD1 (5 bases). V was clipped by 0 bases and J by 2 bases, with 11 bases between them. Germline V CDR1 and CDR2: SGDLS, YYNGEE. The CDR3 loop spans 15 amino acids. The CDR3 reads CASSVGQTNNYGYTF. CDR3 in DNA: TGTGCCAGCAGCGTAGGACAGACCAACAACTATGGCTACACCTTC.